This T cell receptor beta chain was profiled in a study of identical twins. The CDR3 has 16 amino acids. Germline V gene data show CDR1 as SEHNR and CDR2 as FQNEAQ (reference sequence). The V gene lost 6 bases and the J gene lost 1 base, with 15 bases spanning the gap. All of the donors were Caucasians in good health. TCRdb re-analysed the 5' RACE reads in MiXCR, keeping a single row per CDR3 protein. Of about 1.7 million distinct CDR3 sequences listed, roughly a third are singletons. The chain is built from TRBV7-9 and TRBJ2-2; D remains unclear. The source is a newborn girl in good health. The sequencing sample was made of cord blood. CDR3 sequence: CASRINRTKNTGELFF. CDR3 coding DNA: TGTGCCAGCAGAATAAATAGGACCAAGAACACCGGGGAGCTGTTTTTT.